This T cell receptor beta chain appears in the sequencing data of a study of blood T cell repertoires in COVID-19. Study-wide context: Acute and convalescent COVID-19 specimens originated in the United States, Italy and Spain. Nucleic acid was either cDNA or gDNA, and it came from T cells, B-cell-depleted T cells, or PBMCs.

This clone has only one observation. In the authors' workflow: From reference gene primer amplification, estimates of nucleated cell counts were derived. Clones were sequenced by immunoSEQ multiplex PCR, and TCRdb holds only the in-frame ones, with some missing. V and J calls and clone size are as listed in that table; D and trimming were resolved from the DNA. The sample has some 400,000 clones; roughly 86% are singletons. Germline CDR1 SGHRS, CDR2 YFSETQ. This CDR3 has 14 residues. Trimming cost V 2 bases and J 12 bases; bases outside gene matches: 7. Sequences were obtained from peripheral blood. The receptor comes from a human donor with acute or convalescent COVID-19. The donor label of this sample is uncertain. This chain links TRBV5-1 with TRBJ2-1; TRBD2 aligns across 11 bases. CDR3 DNA: TGCGCCAGCAGCTTAGGGACTAGCGGCCGGGGGCAGTTCTTC. Translation gives CASSLGTSGRGQFF.